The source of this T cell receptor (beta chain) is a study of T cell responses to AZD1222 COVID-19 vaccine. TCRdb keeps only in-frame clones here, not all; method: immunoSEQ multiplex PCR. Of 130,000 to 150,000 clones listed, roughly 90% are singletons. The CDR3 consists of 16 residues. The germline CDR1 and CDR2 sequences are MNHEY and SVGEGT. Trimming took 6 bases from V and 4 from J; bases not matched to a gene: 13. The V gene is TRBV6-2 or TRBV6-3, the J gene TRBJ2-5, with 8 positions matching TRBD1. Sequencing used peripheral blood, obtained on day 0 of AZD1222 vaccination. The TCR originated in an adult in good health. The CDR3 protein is CASSQGALRGGETQYF. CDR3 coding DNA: TGTGCCAGCAGCCAGGGGGCCCTCCGCGGAGGAGAGACCCAGTACTTC.